The 28 T cell receptor beta chains reported below all come from one sample, sequenced in a study of T cell responses to AZD1222 COVID-19 vaccine. Only in-frame clones appear in the TCRdb table, and some are missing; sequencing was by immunoSEQ multiplex PCR. The table has 70,000 to 95,000 clones, roughly nine tenths seen once; the top ten hold more than 4%. The material was peripheral blood, obtained on day 0 of AZD1222 vaccination. All receptors come from an adult in good health.

The genes are TRBV6-1 and TRBJ2-5, with 7 bases lining up with TRBD1. CDR1 and CDR2 (germline): MNHNS, SASEGT. There are 14 residues in the CDR3. The junction had 2 bases not matched to a gene; V was cut back by 2 bases and J by 2 bases. The CDR3 spells CASSEWDRQETQYF. The DNA for the CDR3 is TGTGCCAGCAGTGAATGGGACAGACAAGAGACCCAGTACTTC.

The chain combines TRBV7-8 with TRBJ1-5; no firm D call. CDR3 size: 13 residues. Looked up from germline, CDR1 is SGHVS and CDR2 is FQNEAQ. Trimming stripped 5 bases from V and 6 bases from J, with 11 bases between. The CDR3 loop reads CASSPTWRQPQHF. The CDR3 DNA sequence: TGTGCCAGCAGCCCAACTTGGCGTCAGCCCCAGCATTTT.

The V call is TRBV10-3, the J call TRBJ1-4; D gene uncertain. CDR3 size: 14 residues. From germline, CDR1 is ENHRY and CDR2 SYGVKD. Trimming pared 4 bases from V and 0 bases from J, leaving 6 bases between. This CDR3 reads CAISADTTNEKLFF. CDR3 sequence (DNA): TGTGCCATCAGTGCTGACACAACTAATGAAAAACTGTTTTTT.

The V gene is TRBV19, the J gene TRBJ1-2; no firm D call. Germline CDR1 reads LNHDA; CDR2 reads SQIVND (reference sequence). V was shortened by 3 bases and J by 5 bases, with 16 bases between the two germline ends. The CDR3 runs 15 residues. This CDR3 reads CASSIRGSWEYGYTF. The CDR3 DNA reads as TGTGCCAGTAGTATTCGTGGCTCATGGGAATATGGCTACACCTTC.

V gene TRBV5-8 combines with J gene TRBJ1-3; D not resolved. This CDR3 has 14 amino acids. Germline assignment: CDR1 SGHTS and CDR2 YDEGEE. The V gene lost 0 bases and the J gene lost 4 bases, with 8 bases spanning the gap. CDR3 DNA sequence: TGTGCCAGCAGCTTGGTCACGGGGGGAAACACCATATATTTT. As protein: CASSLVTGGNTIYF.

This chain uses TRBV19 with TRBJ1-1, with D uncertain. This CDR3 has 11 residues. Germline V CDR1 and CDR2: LNHDA, SQIVND (reference sequence). The CDR3 DNA reads TGTGGAAGTAACCGGAACACTGAAGCTTTCTTT. Amino acids: CGSNRNTEAFF.

V is TRBV9 and J is TRBJ1-3, with D tentatively TRBD1 (6 bases). CDR1 is SGDLS, CDR2 YYNGEE, per germline. The CDR3 is 15 residues long. Trimming shortened V by 5 bases and J by 0 bases, and 12 bases separated the two germline ends. CDR3 region: CASSAGHHSGNTIYF. The CDR3 DNA reads TGTGCCAGCAGTGCGGGACACCACTCTGGAAACACCATATATTTT.

This rearrangement joins TRBV2 to TRBJ1-1; 9 positions agree with TRBD1. The V gene end was trimmed by 5 bases and the J gene end by 11 bases; junction bases not matched to a gene: 3. Germline V CDR1 and CDR2: SNHLY, FYNNEI. There are 11 residues in the CDR3. The CDR3 region is CASSTGGFAFF. The CDR3 coding sequence is TGTGCCAGCAGTACAGGGGGCTTTGCTTTCTTT. Full variable domain (outside the CDR3, taken from reference TRBV2 and TRBJ1-1): EPEVTQTPSHQVTQMGQEVILRCVPISNHLYFYWYRQILGQKVEFLVSFYNNEISEKSEIFDDQFSVERPDGSNFTLKIRSTKLEDSAMYFCASSTGGFAFFGQGTRLTVV.

J is TRBJ1-3 and V is TRBV6-5, with D maybe TRBD1 (5 bases). Looked up from germline, CDR1 is MNHEY and CDR2 is SVGAGI. The CDR3 has 12 residues. Trimming removed 8 bases from V and 7 bases from J, with 12 bases in between. The CDR3 region is CASFDSFNTIYF. The CDR3 nucleotides read TGTGCCAGCTTCGACAGTTTCAACACCATATATTTT.

The rearrangement joins TRBV5-4 to TRBJ2-7; D remains ambiguous. Germline CDR1 and CDR2: SGHNT and YYREEE (reference sequence). Deletions cut 0 bases from V and 4 bases from J, with 5 bases between. The CDR3 is 12 residues long. CDR3 residues: CASSLEGYEQYF. In DNA, the CDR3 is TGTGCCAGCAGCTTGGAGGGTTACGAGCAGTACTTC.

V gene TRBV7-7 combines with J gene TRBJ2-3; the D gene is possibly TRBD1 (5 bases). V was clipped by 2 bases and J by 6 bases, with 15 bases between them. The germline CDR1 and CDR2 sequences are SSHAT and FNYEAQ (reference sequence). This CDR3 contains 15 residues. DNA for the CDR3: TGTGCCAGCAGCTTATTAGCTTCACCAGGGGATACGCAGTATTTT. Translation gives CASSLLASPGDTQYF.

V is TRBV6-6 and J is TRBJ1-2, with a possible D match to TRBD1 (6 bases). Germline values: CDR1 MNHNY, CDR2 SVGAGI (reference sequence). The V gene lost 5 bases and the J gene lost 3 bases, with 10 bases spanning the gap. The CDR3 length is 13 residues. CDR3 region: CASSAGGDYGYTF. As DNA, the CDR3 is TGTGCCAGCAGTGCGGGGGGCGACTATGGCTACACCTTC.

The genes are TRBV7-3 and TRBJ1-2; 7 positions match TRBD1. J gave up 6 bases and V 3 bases, and 10 bases lay outside the gene matches. CDR3 length: 15 residues. Per the germline V gene, CDR1 is SGHTA and CDR2 is FQGTGA. The CDR3 here is CASSFPATGTDGYTF. The CDR3, as DNA: TGTGCCAGCAGCTTTCCCGCGACAGGGACGGATGGCTACACCTTC.

The V gene is TRBV28, the J gene TRBJ2-3; tentatively, D is TRBD1 or TRBD2 (5 bases each). V was trimmed by 11 bases and J by 5 bases, leaving 20 bases between them. Germline CDR1 and CDR2: MDHEN and SYDVKM. The CDR3 is 14 residues long. CDR3 region: CASLEGRAGDTQYF. DNA for the CDR3: TGTGCCTCACTAGAGGGCAGGGCCGGAGATACGCAGTATTTT.

The chain has TRBV12-3 or TRBV12-4 and TRBJ2-7, with D possibly being TRBD1 or TRBD2 (6 bases each). V was clipped by 7 bases and J by 3 bases, with 13 bases between them. This CDR3 is built from 13 residues. DNA of the CDR3: TGTGCCAGCAACCTCAAGGGGGGCTACGAGCAGTACTTC. The encoded protein is CASNLKGGYEQYF.

The chain joins TRBV5-1 to TRBJ1-3; maybe TRBD1 (6 bases). The CDR3 loop spans 17 amino acids. Looked up from germline, CDR1 is SGHRS and CDR2 is YFSETQ. Trimming stripped 2 bases from V and 0 bases from J, with 15 bases between. Here the CDR3 DNA reads TGCGCCAGCAGCTTACAAAGCAGGGGCCGCTCTGGAAACACCATATATTTT. It is translated as CASSLQSRGRSGNTIYF.

V gene TRBV7-2 combines with J gene TRBJ1-1; the D gene is possibly TRBD1 (5 bases). Germline values: CDR1 SGHTA, CDR2 FQGNSA. CDR3 length: 15 amino acids. V lost 5 bases to trimming and J lost 3 bases, with 16 bases between them. This chain's CDR3 is CASSRRPGRDTEAFF. The CDR3 nucleotides read TGTGCCAGCAGCCGTCGCCCGGGGCGGGACACTGAAGCTTTCTTT.

The CDR3 bases are TGTGCCATCATGGAGGACTCCGGGACAGGGGCCATAAGAGATACGCAGTATTTT. Residues: CAIMEDSGTGAIRDTQYF. V usage is TRBV10-3 and J usage is TRBJ2-3; 10 bases match TRBD1. Germline-derived CDR1 and CDR2 are ENHRY and SYGVKD. With 7 bases clipped from V and 5 bases from J, the junction kept 18 bases outside the gene matches. The CDR3 spans 18 residues.

This sequence joins TRBV11-2 and TRBJ2-7, with a weak D call TRBD2 (6 bases). Per germline, CDR1 SGHAT and CDR2 FQNNGV. Trimming took 7 bases from V and 1 from J, leaving 11 bases between them. The CDR3 contains 13 residues. Here the CDR3 DNA reads TGTGCCAGCACGGACCGGGGGTCCTACGAGCAGTACTTC. It encodes CASTDRGSYEQYF.

The count of this clone is one. This chain links TRBV9 with TRBJ1-1, with D possibly matching TRBD1 (6 bases). This CDR3 is 16 amino acids long. Trimming stripped 0 bases from V and 3 bases from J, with 15 bases between. Germline values: CDR1 SGDLS, CDR2 YYNGEE. This CDR3 reads CASSVDVQGAYTEAFF. The DNA for the CDR3 is TGTGCCAGCAGCGTAGACGTACAGGGCGCGTACACTGAAGCTTTCTTT.

The chain carries TRBV30 and TRBJ1-2, with 8 positions matching TRBD1. CDR1 GTSNPN and CDR2 SVGIG come from the germline V gene (reference sequence). Unmatched junction bases numbered 6, after V lost 2 bases and J lost 7 bases. This CDR3 contains 13 residues. CDR3 loop: CAWSRDRPRGYTF. In DNA form, the CDR3 reads TGTGCCTGGAGTAGGGACAGGCCCCGTGGCTACACCTTC.

The V call is TRBV5-1, the J call TRBJ1-3, with a possible D match to TRBD1 (6 bases). The CDR3 is 14 amino acids. The V gene's germline CDR1 is SGHRS and CDR2 YFSETQ. V lost 3 bases, J lost 6 bases, and 13 bases lay in between. CDR3 sequence (DNA): TGCGCCAGCAGCTCTTCAGGGGACGAAAACACCATATATTTT. Translation: CASSSSGDENTIYF. The full variable domain, in which reference TRBV5-1 and TRBJ1-3 provide the parts outside the CDR3, is KAGVTQTPRYLIKTRGQQVTLSCSPISGHRSVSWYQQTPGQGLQFLFEYFSETQRNKGNFPGRFSGRQFSNSRSEMNVSTLELGDSALYLCASSSSGDENTIYFGEGSWLTVV.

The chain has TRBV18 and TRBJ2-5; 7 bases are shared with TRBD2. CDR3 length: 15 amino acids. Germline values: CDR1 KGHSH, CDR2 LQKENI. The V segment lost 2 bases and the J segment 1 base; nucleotides outside the gene matches: 4. Written as DNA, the CDR3 is TGTGCCAGCTCACCAAGGGGCGGGGGCCAAGAGACCCAGTACTTC. Encoded protein: CASSPRGGGQETQYF.

The chain links TRBV5-1 to TRBJ1-1; tentative D call: TRBD1 (5 bases). This CDR3 is built from 15 residues. Germline CDR1 SGHRS, CDR2 YFSETQ. V was pared by 4 bases and J by 5 bases, with 18 bases between. CDR3 DNA sequence: TGCGCCAGCAGCCCTGGGGGAGCGGGGGGAACTGAAGCTTTCTTT. Translating it yields CASSPGGAGGTEAFF.

The rearrangement joins TRBV19 to TRBJ1-4; D is unresolved. The CDR3 extends over 14 amino acids. The germline gives CDR1 LNHDA, CDR2 SQIVND (reference sequence). V lost 5 bases, J lost 8 bases, and 15 bases lay in between. The chain's CDR3 is CASSWTELGEKLFF. For the CDR3, the DNA is TGTGCCAGTAGTTGGACGGAACTCGGGGAAAAACTGTTTTTT. The variable domain in full, with the rest retrieved from reference TRBV19 and TRBJ1-4, is DGGITQSPKYLFRKEGQNVTLSCEQNLNHDAMYWYRQDPGQGLRLIYYSQIVNDFQKGDIAEGYSVSREKKESFPLTVTSAQKNPTAFYLCASSWTELGEKLFFGSGTQLSVL.

This rearrangement joins TRBV7-7 to TRBJ1-1, with no clear D. The CDR3 length is 13 residues. The germline V and J ends were trimmed by 2 bases and 1 base, with 5 bases remaining between them. Germline V gene data show CDR1 as SSHAT and CDR2 as FNYEAQ (reference sequence). As DNA, the CDR3 is TGTGCCAGCAGCTTATCAGAGAACACTGAAGCTTTCTTT. Translating gives CASSLSENTEAFF.

This clone has a single count. V is TRBV5-1 and J is TRBJ2-5, with TRBD2 matching over 7 bases. The V gene end was trimmed by 4 bases and the J gene end by 5 bases; junction bases not matched to a gene: 5. The CDR3 spans 13 residues. CDR1 and CDR2 from the germline V gene are SGHRS and YFSETQ. As DNA, the CDR3 is TGCGCCAGCAGCAACGGGGGGTTGGAGACCCAGTACTTC. Translation: CASSNGGLETQYF.

The rearrangement uses TRBV6-5 and TRBJ2-1, with D possibly TRBD2 on 6 matching bases. From germline, CDR1 is MNHEY and CDR2 SVGAGI. CDR3 length equals 14 residues. Trimming pared 2 bases from V and 5 bases from J, leaving 10 bases between. The chain's CDR3 is CASSYELADNEQFF. The CDR3 DNA is TGTGCCAGCAGTTACGAACTAGCCGACAATGAGCAGTTCTTC.